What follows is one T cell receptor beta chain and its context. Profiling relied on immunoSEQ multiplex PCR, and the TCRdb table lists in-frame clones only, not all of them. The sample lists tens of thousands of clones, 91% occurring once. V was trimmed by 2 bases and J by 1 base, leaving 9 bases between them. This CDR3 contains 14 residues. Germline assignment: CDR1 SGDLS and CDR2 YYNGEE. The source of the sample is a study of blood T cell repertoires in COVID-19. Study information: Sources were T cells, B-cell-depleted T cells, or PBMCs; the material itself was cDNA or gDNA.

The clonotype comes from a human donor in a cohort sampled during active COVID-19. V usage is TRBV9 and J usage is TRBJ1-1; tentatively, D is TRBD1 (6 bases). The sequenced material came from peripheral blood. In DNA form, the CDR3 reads TGTGCCAGCAGCGTCGGGACATCGAACACTGAAGCTTTCTTT. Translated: CASSVGTSNTEAFF.